The 15 T cell receptor beta chains below all came from one sample that was sequenced in a study of CD8 T cells in Susac syndrome. Random hexamers were used to reverse transcribe the RNA input (roughly 0.5 to 1 ug). One entry per CDR3 protein, called by TCRdb with MiXCR from the immunoSEQ multiplex PCR reads. The sample yields approximately 220,000 distinct CDR3 sequences, 92% seen once. Material for sequencing was CD8+ T cells from PBMCs. These receptors were collected from a human donor with multiple sclerosis.

This chain joins TRBV7-9 and TRBJ1-4; no clear D. Trimming removed 2 bases from V and 8 bases from J, with 9 bases in between. Germline CDR1 SEHNR, CDR2 FQNEAQ (reference sequence). This CDR3 spans 13 amino acids. CDR3 nucleotide sequence: TGTGCCAGCAGCTTACTCACGTCGGAAAAACTGTTTTTT. Translated: CASSLLTSEKLFF.

The rearrangement joins TRBV20-1 to TRBJ2-1; a weak D match, TRBD2 (5 bases). The CDR3 is 11 residues long. Germline V gene lookup returns CDR1 DFQATT and CDR2 SNEGSKA (reference sequence). The V end lost 6 bases, the J end lost 8 bases, and 11 bases lay between the germline ends. The CDR3, as DNA: TGCAGTGCCCCCCGGGGATATGAGCAGTTCTTC. Translated, it gives CSAPRGYEQFF.

CDR3 nucleotides: TGCAGTGCTCAACAGGGAGGCGAGCAGTACTTC. This sequence encodes CSAQQGGEQYF. The rearrangement joins TRBV20-1 to TRBJ2-7; perhaps D is TRBD1 or TRBD2 (6 bases each). V lost 5 bases and J 6 bases, leaving 11 bases between the germline ends. The CDR3 runs 11 residues. Germline V gene lookup returns CDR1 DFQATT and CDR2 SNEGSKA (reference sequence).

V usage is TRBV29-1 and J usage is TRBJ2-5; D might be TRBD2 (5 bases). Looked up from germline, CDR1 is SQVTM and CDR2 is ANQGSEA. The CDR3 runs 12 residues. V dropped 8 bases and J dropped 6 bases, with 16 bases sitting between them. For the CDR3, the DNA is TGCAGCCCCGGCCCGGGAAGCAAGACCCAGTACTTC. Protein sequence: CSPGPGSKTQYF.

The chain has TRBV6-2 or TRBV6-3 and TRBJ1-5, with D possibly matching TRBD1 (6 bases). V was pared by 1 base and J by 5 bases, with 9 bases between. The length of the CDR3 is 14 residues. In germline, CDR1 is MNHEY, CDR2 SVGEGT. The CDR3 bases are TGTGCCAGCAGTTACTGGGGGCAGGATCAGCCCCAGCATTTT. The encoded protein is CASSYWGQDQPQHF.

The chain uses TRBV7-9 and TRBJ1-4; tentative D call: TRBD1 (6 bases). V lost 0 bases and J lost 6, with 14 bases in between. Looked up from germline, CDR1 is SEHNR and CDR2 is FQNEAQ (reference sequence). The CDR3 consists of 16 residues. The CDR3: CASSLATGAGDEKLFF. The CDR3 DNA reads TGTGCCAGCAGCTTAGCAACCGGTGCAGGGGATGAAAAACTGTTTTTT.

This chain links TRBV3-1 with TRBJ1-1; D may be TRBD1 (6 bases). V lost 1 base to trimming and J lost 3 bases, with 18 bases between them. The germline V gene has CDR1 LGHDT and CDR2 YNNKEL (reference sequence). The CDR3 covers 17 residues. The CDR3 coding sequence is TGTGCCAGCAGCCAAGTTTGGCAGGGGAAGGGGCACACTGAAGCTTTCTTT. It is translated as CASSQVWQGKGHTEAFF.

CDR3 nucleotides: TGTGCCAGCAGCTCCTTCACTAGCGGGAGTCGGGGGAATGAGCAGTTCTTC. Translating it yields CASSSFTSGSRGNEQFF. This chain connects TRBV7-9 to TRBJ2-1, with 11 positions matching TRBD2. The CDR3 has 17 residues. The germline CDR1 and CDR2 sequences are SEHNR and FQNEAQ (reference sequence). The V and J ends lost 4 bases and 7 bases, in that order; junction bases with no gene match: 12.

The V gene is TRBV7-3, the J gene TRBJ2-1; a possible D gene is TRBD2 (6 bases). The V gene lost 1 base and the J gene lost 2 bases, with 12 bases spanning the gap. Germline V gives CDR1 SGHTA, CDR2 FQGTGA. This CDR3 contains 16 residues. This CDR3 is CASSLSAGRAYNEQFF. CDR3 nucleotides: TGTGCCAGCAGCTTAAGTGCGGGAAGGGCCTACAATGAGCAGTTCTTC.

This chain uses TRBV24-1 with TRBJ2-7; 9 bases map to TRBD1. V shed 3 bases and J 5 bases; nucleotides not matched to a gene: 4. The germline V gene has CDR1 KGHDR and CDR2 SFDVKD. The CDR3 length is 14 residues. The DNA of the CDR3 is TGTGCCACCAGTGATCCGGGACAGGGAAACGAGCAGTACTTC. Protein product: CATSDPGQGNEQYF.

In this sample, this clonotype turned up a few times. The rearrangement uses TRBV12-3 or TRBV12-4 and TRBJ2-7, with 9 bases that match TRBD1. The CDR3 has 14 residues. The junction had 4 bases not matched to a gene; V was cut back by 4 bases and J by 3 bases. The CDR3 is CASSSPGQGYEQYF. The CDR3 DNA sequence: TGTGCCAGCAGTTCTCCGGGACAGGGCTACGAGCAGTACTTC.

This chain joins TRBV5-6 and TRBJ1-2; 10 bases fit TRBD1. The CDR3 is 15 amino acids. Germline lookup yields CDR1 SGHDT and CDR2 YYEEEE. The V segment lost 0 bases and the J segment 8 bases; nucleotides outside the gene matches: 7. As DNA, the CDR3 is TGTGCCAGCAGCTTGGTTCGGGACAGGGGAGAGGGCTACACCTTC. Encoded protein: CASSLVRDRGEGYTF.

The chain links TRBV14 to TRBJ1-1; D not resolved. The germline CDR1 and CDR2 sequences are SGHDN and FVKESK. This CDR3 comprises 14 residues. V lost 2 bases and J lost 7, with 14 bases in between. The CDR3 DNA sequence: TGTGCCAGCAGCCAACCCCGAGAACACAGTGAAGCTTTCTTT. It is translated as CASSQPREHSEAFF.

The genes are TRBV5-6 and TRBJ1-1, with D possibly matching TRBD1 (5 bases). This CDR3 contains 19 residues. With 1 base removed from V and 4 bases from J, the gap between germline ends came to 26 bases. Germline CDR1 is SGHDT and CDR2 is YYEEEE. The CDR3 loop is CASSLTGPGEESSGTEAFF. CDR3 DNA: TGTGCCAGCAGCTTGACAGGCCCGGGCGAGGAGTCTTCCGGCACTGAAGCTTTCTTT.

This rearrangement joins TRBV27 to TRBJ1-6; unclear D gene. Germline V gene sequence: CDR1 MNHEY, CDR2 SMNVEV (reference sequence). The CDR3 contains 16 residues. V was trimmed by 8 bases and J by 8 bases, leaving 22 bases between them. CDR3 residues: CASHTYPNDPDSPLHF. CDR3 sequence (DNA): TGTGCCAGCCACACTTATCCTAACGATCCGGATTCACCCCTCCACTTT.